The entry below gives a single T cell receptor beta chain sequence along with its context. The antigen remains unidentified. PCR employed 60 Vbeta and 13 Jbeta primers. Using immunoSEQ multiplex PCR, the repertoire was profiled, and TCRdb retains in-frame clones only, with some absent. The sample includes more than 140,000 clones, 82% of them seen just once. This sample is part of a study of cytomegalovirus exposure and HLA in healthy donors. Study-level results: Near-uniform donor sequencing depth was presumed by presence/absence analyses.

Germline V gene sequence: CDR1 SEHNR, CDR2 FQNEAQ (reference sequence). V lost 5 bases, J lost 2 bases, and 10 bases lay in between. The CDR3 has 14 amino acids. The V and J genes are TRBV7-9 and TRBJ1-3; perhaps TRBD1 as D (5 bases). The TCR originated in a man aged 25 to 40 in good health and CMV-seropositive. The sample was PBMCs. This CDR3 is CASSLGGAGNTIYF. CDR3 DNA: TGTGCCAGCAGCCTGGGGGGAGCTGGAAACACCATATATTTT.